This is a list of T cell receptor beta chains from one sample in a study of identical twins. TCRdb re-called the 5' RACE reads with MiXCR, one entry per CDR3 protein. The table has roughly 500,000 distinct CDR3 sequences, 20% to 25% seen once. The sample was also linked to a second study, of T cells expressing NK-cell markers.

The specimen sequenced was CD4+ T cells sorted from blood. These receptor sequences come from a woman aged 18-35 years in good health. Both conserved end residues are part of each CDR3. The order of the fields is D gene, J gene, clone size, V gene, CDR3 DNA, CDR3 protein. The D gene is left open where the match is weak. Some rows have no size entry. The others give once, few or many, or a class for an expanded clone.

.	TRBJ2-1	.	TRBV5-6	TGTGCCAGCAGCTTTTGGTTAGCACAGAGTCAGCGGCAGTTCTTC	CASSFWLAQSQRQFF
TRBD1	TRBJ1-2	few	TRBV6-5	TGTGCCAGCAGTTGGGGACAGGGTCTGATGGGAGGCTACACCTTC	CASSWGQGLMGGYTF
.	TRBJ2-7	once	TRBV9	TGTGCCAGCAGCGTGTCCCCCGCCTACGAGCAGTACTTC	CASSVSPAYEQYF
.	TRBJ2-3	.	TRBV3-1	TGTGCCAGCAGCCCCAGGGGCAAGACAGATACGCAGTATTTT	CASSPRGKTDTQYF
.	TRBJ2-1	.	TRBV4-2	TGTGCCAGCAGTTCAAACTCCGGGGGGCGTGATGAGCAGTTCTTC	CASSSNSGGRDEQFF
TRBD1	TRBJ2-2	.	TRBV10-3	TGTGCCATCAGCGGGGCAGGGGGCGCTTCCGGGGAGCTGTTTTTT	CAISGAGGASGELFF
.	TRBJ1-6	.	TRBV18	TGTGCCAGCTCACCTCAGGGGAGCGGCGGTTCACCCCTCCACTTT	CASSPQGSGGSPLHF
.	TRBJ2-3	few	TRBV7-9	TGTGCCAGCAGCTTGGGGGCTGGCGGGGGCAGCACAGATACGCAGTATTTT	CASSLGAGGGSTDTQYF
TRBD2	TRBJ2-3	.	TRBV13	TGTGCCAGCAGGTCGACTAGCGGGATTAATACGCAGTATTTT	CASRSTSGINTQYF
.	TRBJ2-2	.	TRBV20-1	TGCAGTGCTAGAGGGTCGGAGGCCGGGGAGCTGTTTTTT	CSARGSEAGELFF
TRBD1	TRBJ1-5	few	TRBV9	TGTGCCAGCAGCGCGGAGGGGGCGCGAGATCAGCCCCAGCATTTT	CASSAEGARDQPQHF
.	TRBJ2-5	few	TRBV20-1	TGCAGTGCTGGACAGACAGAGACCCAGTACTTC	CSAGQTETQYF
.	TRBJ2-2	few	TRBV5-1	TGCGCCGGGAGAATCCAGGACAACGGGGAGCTGTTTTTT	CAGRIQDNGELFF
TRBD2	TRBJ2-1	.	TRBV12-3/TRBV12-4	TGTGCCAGCAGTTTCGGGGGGGAGAATGAGCAGTTCTTC	CASSFGGENEQFF
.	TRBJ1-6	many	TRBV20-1	TGCAGTGCTAGAGATCGGGGGGGCATTAATTCACCCCTCCACTTT	CSARDRGGINSPLHF
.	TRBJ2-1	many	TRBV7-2	TGTGCCAGCAGCCCCGGGACTCAAGTGTTCTTC	CASSPGTQVFF
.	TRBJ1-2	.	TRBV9	TGTGCCAGCAGCGCAGACCTTAACTATGGCTACACCTTC	CASSADLNYGYTF
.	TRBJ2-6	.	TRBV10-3	TGTGCCATCAGCTCCACGGGCTTTGCGTCTGGGGCCAACGTCCTGACTTTC	CAISSTGFASGANVLTF
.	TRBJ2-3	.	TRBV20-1	TGCAGTGCCACTGGGTCGGGGAGTACGCAGTATTTT	CSATGSGSTQYF
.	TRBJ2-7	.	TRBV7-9	TGTGCCAGCAGCTTTAGCGGCAGGGGCAAATCGGACGAGCAGTACTTC	CASSFSGRGKSDEQYF
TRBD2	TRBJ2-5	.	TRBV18	TGTGCCAGCTCACCCCGCTTGACTAGCGGGAAAGAGACCCAGTACTTC	CASSPRLTSGKETQYF
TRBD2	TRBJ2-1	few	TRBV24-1	TGTGCCACGGAAACTAGCGGGGTAAGACGGGAGCAGTTCTTC	CATETSGVRREQFF
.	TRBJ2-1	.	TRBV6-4	TGTGCCAGCAGTGACGGGGTCTCCTCCTACAATGAGCAGTTCTTC	CASSDGVSSYNEQFF
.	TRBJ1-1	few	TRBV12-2	TGTGCAAGTCGCTTACCACCCCACAGGAACACTGAAGCTTTCTTT	CASRLPPHRNTEAFF
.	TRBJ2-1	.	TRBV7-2	TGTGCCAGCAGCCTAGCTATTGAGCAGTTCTTC	CASSLAIEQFF
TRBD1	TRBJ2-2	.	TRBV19	TGTGCCAGTAGTATCGGGGACAGTCTGAGGAACACCGGGGAGCTGTTTTTT	CASSIGDSLRNTGELFF
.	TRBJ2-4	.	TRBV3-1	TGTGCCAGCAGCCAACCCGGGACAAGGGATATCATTCAGTACTTC	CASSQPGTRDIIQYF
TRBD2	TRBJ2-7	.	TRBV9	TGTGCCAGCAGCGCGGGGGGGGCCCGGAACCCCTACGAGCAGTACTTC	CASSAGGARNPYEQYF
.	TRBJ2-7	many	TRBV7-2	TGTGCCAGCAGCTTAGTTGGGACCGCCTACGAGCAGTACTTC	CASSLVGTAYEQYF
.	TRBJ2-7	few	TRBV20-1	TGCAGTGCTAGAGTCCCAGGCGACTTTACCTACGAGCAGTACTTC	CSARVPGDFTYEQYF
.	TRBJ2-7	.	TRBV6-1	TGTGCCAGCAGGGAAACAGGCCTGGGACGCGAGCAGTACTTC	CASRETGLGREQYF
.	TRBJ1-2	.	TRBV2	TGTGCCAGCAGTGATAAAACCTCGGACAGATTCTATGGCTACACCTTC	CASSDKTSDRFYGYTF
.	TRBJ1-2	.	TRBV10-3	TGTGCCATCAGTGTCGGGACCGGGAGCTATGGCTACACCTTC	CAISVGTGSYGYTF
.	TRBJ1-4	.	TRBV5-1	TGCGCCAGCAGCCTCCTTGGGGATGAAAAACTGTTTTTT	CASSLLGDEKLFF
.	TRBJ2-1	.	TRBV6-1	TGTGCCAGCAGTGAATTACGGCCGTTCTTC	CASSELRPFF